The 15 T cell receptor beta chains below all came from one sample that was sequenced in a study of response to subunit inactivated influenza vaccine. MiXCR, applied by TCRdb to the RT-PCR reads, yields one record per CDR3 protein. The sample has hundreds of thousands of distinct CDR3 sequences, around 15% seen once. Sequences were derived from PBMCs from blood, sampled less than 15 days before vaccination. The source is a man in his forties or fifties who received an inactivated influenza vaccine.

This clonotype was detected a few times. The V call is TRBV12-3 or TRBV12-4, the J call TRBJ2-1; 9 nucleotides agree with TRBD2. Trimming took 5 bases from V and 5 from J; bases not matched to a gene: 7. This CDR3 region has 15 residues. In DNA, the CDR3 is TGTGCCAGCAGTGCCCAGCGGGGGGCTGACAATGAGCAGTTCTTC. Its protein product is CASSAQRGADNEQFF.

This clonotype was counted many times. This chain connects TRBV5-1 to TRBJ2-3, with TRBD2 as a possible D gene (5 bases). This CDR3 is 16 amino acids long. Trimming left V 4 bases short and J 4 bases short, with 19 bases between. Germline V CDR1 and CDR2: SGHRS, YFSETQ. For the CDR3, the DNA is TGCGCCAGCAGCACAAACCCGGGAAATTTCCCAGATACGCAGTATTTT. Amino acid sequence: CASSTNPGNFPDTQYF.

This clonotype turned up a few times. Here the CDR3 reads CASSAGLEDTQYF. The CDR3 DNA follows: TGTGCCAGCAGCGCGGGACTAGAGGATACGCAGTATTTT. The chain is built from TRBV7-3 and TRBJ2-3, with TRBD2 identical over 8 bases. This CDR3 has 13 amino acids. Germline-derived CDR1 and CDR2 are SGHTA and FQGTGA. The J segment lost 6 bases and the V segment lost 5 bases, leaving 4 bases of the junction unmatched.

This clonotype was counted many times. The chain has TRBV4-3 and TRBJ1-2; 8 positions agree with TRBD1. V gave up 1 base and J gave up 7 bases; unmatched junction bases: 8. Looked up from germline, CDR1 is LGHNA and CDR2 is YSLEER. This CDR3 is built from 15 residues. CDR3 sequence: CASSQVVTGDAGYTF. The DNA for the CDR3 is TGCGCCAGCAGCCAAGTTGTGACAGGGGATGCTGGCTACACCTTC.

The rearrangement joins TRBV19 to TRBJ1-5; tentatively, D is TRBD1 (5 bases). The V end lost 3 bases, the J end lost 2 bases, and 17 bases lay between the germline ends. The germline V gene encodes CDR1 LNHDA and CDR2 SQIVND (reference sequence). This CDR3 has 17 residues. For the CDR3, the DNA is TGTGCCAGTAGTATCTCCCTGGGTCAGGGAGGCAATCAGCCCCAGCATTTT. Its translation is CASSISLGQGGNQPQHF.

This clonotype was recorded at least ten times. The chain has TRBV27 and TRBJ2-7, with 7 bases fitting TRBD1. J lost 4 bases, V lost 7 bases, and 7 bases had no gene match. The CDR3 is made up of 13 amino acids. Germline V gene lookup returns CDR1 MNHEY and CDR2 SMNVEV (reference sequence). Here the CDR3 DNA reads TGTGCCAGCAAGGAGACAGGGACATACGAGCAGTACTTC. This translates into CASKETGTYEQYF.

The chain has TRBV25-1 and TRBJ2-7, with D possibly being TRBD1 (6 bases). The CDR3 sequence is 14 residues long. Germline V gene data show CDR1 as MGHDK and CDR2 as SYGVNS. Trimming took off 6 bases at V and 2 bases at J, with 14 bases between the two ends. CDR3 protein: CASRTTGITYEQYF. The DNA for the CDR3 is TGTGCCAGCAGGACCACAGGGATCACCTACGAGCAGTACTTC.

This clonotype has a handful of counts. This chain connects TRBV6-2 or TRBV6-3 to TRBJ2-2; TRBD1 aligns across 7 bases. The CDR3 runs 16 residues. Trimming cost V 0 bases and J 3 bases; bases outside gene matches: 4. Germline V gene sequence: CDR1 MNHEY, CDR2 SVGEGT. Here the CDR3 reads CASSYSRGRDTGELFF. CDR3 coding DNA: TGTGCCAGCAGTTACTCGAGGGGGCGCGACACCGGGGAGCTGTTTTTT.

The J gene is TRBJ2-3, the V gene TRBV9; TRBD2 might be the D (6 bases). The length of the CDR3 is 13 residues. Between the trimmed V and J ends, which lost 3 bases and 10 bases, there was a span of 15 bases. Germline V gene data show CDR1 as SGDLS and CDR2 as YYNGEE. As DNA, the CDR3 is TGTGCCAGCAGCGAGGGGAGGTCTACCCCGCAGTATTTT. It translates to CASSEGRSTPQYF.

Only a few counts were recorded for this clonotype. The V call is TRBV5-1, the J call TRBJ1-5, with D possibly TRBD1 on 5 matching bases. Germline V gives CDR1 SGHRS, CDR2 YFSETQ. With 4 bases removed from V and 5 bases from J, the gap between germline ends came to 10 bases. The CDR3 totals 13 residues. CDR3 nucleotides: TGCGCCAGCAGCCCGGCGGGGGATCAGCCCCAGCATTTT. It yields the protein CASSPAGDQPQHF.

The chain recombines TRBV27 with TRBJ2-7; D gene unclear. CDR1 is MNHEY and CDR2 is SMNVEV in the germline V gene (reference sequence). V lost 3 bases and J lost 0, with 9 bases in between. The CDR3 has 14 residues. CDR3 region: CASSFSLPSYEQYF. The CDR3 DNA is TGTGCCAGCAGTTTCTCTTTACCCTCCTACGAGCAGTACTTC.

The rearrangement links TRBV6-1 to TRBJ2-7, with D perhaps TRBD2 (7 bases). The CDR3 is made up of 13 amino acids. V dropped 4 bases and J dropped 3 bases, with 10 bases sitting between them. Germline V gene sequence: CDR1 MNHNS, CDR2 SASEGT. The CDR3 DNA is TGTGCCAGCAGTGTGGGGGGGCTCTACGAGCAGTACTTC. Protein: CASSVGGLYEQYF.

This clonotype was recorded many times. The chain has TRBV20-1 and TRBJ2-1; D gene unclear. V gave up 0 bases and J gave up 8 bases, with 2 bases separating them. Germline V gene sequence: CDR1 DFQATT, CDR2 SNEGSKA (reference sequence). The CDR3 loop spans 10 amino acids. The CDR3 sequence: CSARDYEQFF. The CDR3 bases are TGCAGTGCTAGAGACTATGAGCAGTTCTTC.

The chain couples TRBV11-2 to TRBJ2-5; maybe TRBD2 (6 bases). This CDR3 contains 18 residues. The germline gives CDR1 SGHAT, CDR2 FQNNGV. Trimming took 0 bases from V and 4 from J, leaving 21 bases between them. Here the CDR3 reads CASSLEALGGLIGETQYF. The CDR3 DNA is TGTGCCAGCAGCTTAGAGGCTTTGGGAGGTTTGATTGGAGAGACCCAGTACTTC.

This rearrangement joins TRBV20-1 to TRBJ1-1; possible D gene TRBD1, 5 bases. CDR3 length: 13 residues. V lost 4 bases and J lost 4, with 13 bases in between. The germline V gene has CDR1 DFQATT and CDR2 SNEGSKA (reference sequence). CDR3 in DNA: TGCAGTGCTACTTCCAGGGTTAGCACTGAAGCTTTCTTT. Protein sequence: CSATSRVSTEAFF.